Reported below is one TCR beta chain. The antigen is unknown. Anti-CD3/anti-CD28 beads served as a nonspecific positive control stimulus. Responding CD4+ T cells were sorted by upregulation of both CD40 ligand and CD69. Donors were HIV-1-infected adults who began suppressive ART during chronic infection. Inclusion required CMV-positive serology and CD4+ counts above 400 cells/uL. The sample is drawn from a study of persistence of HIV-infected CD4 T cells. Study conclusions and caveats: TCRbeta richness was lower in CMV- and Gag-responding cells than in anti-CD3/anti-CD28-responding cells.

The CDR3 sequence is 13 residues long. V gave up 5 bases and J gave up 0 bases, with 5 bases separating them. The germline gives CDR1 SGHTA, CDR2 FQGNSA. The immunoSEQ assay was version 4, run in survey mode. The data were produced by immunoSEQ multiplex PCR, yet TCRdb's version contains in-frame clones alone and is incomplete. Of tens of thousands of clones in the sample, 80% to 90% were seen once. The chain carries TRBV7-2 and TRBJ2-1; D unresolved. The sequenced sample was CD4+ T cells sorted from PBMCs after approximately 18-hour stimulation, obtained from a patient who received antiretroviral therapy. The sequence derives from an adult woman with HIV who was CMV-seropositive. As DNA, the CDR3 is TGTGCCAGCAGCCTTAGCTCCTACAATGAGCAGTTCTTC. Amino acid sequence: CASSLSSYNEQFF.